These T cell receptor beta chains were read from a single sample in a study of PD-1 blockade in classical Hodgkin lymphoma. The protocol was immunoSEQ multiplex PCR, while the TCRdb copy is restricted to in-frame clones and leaves out a portion. The table lists tens of thousands of clones, over 55% of them singletons, with more than 2.5% in the top ten. The sequencing used peripheral blood mononuclear cells (PBMCs), collected before the second cycle of nivolumab. All receptors derive from a human donor with classical Hodgkin lymphoma. Both conserved end residues are part of each CDR3. D genes are given only for firm matches. Only part of the rows carry a size: once, few, many, or a class if the clone is expanded.

j_call d_call v_call clone_size cdr3_aa cdr3_nt
TRBJ1-5 NA TRBV7-8 NA CASSLAQYSNQPQHF TGTGCCAGCAGCTTAGCCCAGTATAGCAATCAGCCCCAGCATTTT
TRBJ2-2 NA TRBV19 NA CASRGKDRIIANTGELFF TGTGCCAGTAGAGGGAAGGACAGAATAATCGCGAACACCGGGGAGCTGTTTTTT
TRBJ1-4 NA TRBV7-9 once CASSLGGLEKLFF TGTGCCAGCAGCTTAGGGGGACTCGAAAAACTGTTTTTT
TRBJ2-7 TRBD1 TRBV5-1 NA CASSLDGQGAYEQYF TGCGCCAGCAGCTTGGACGGACAGGGCGCCTACGAGCAGTACTTC
TRBJ2-2 NA TRBV5-8 once CAREARGGPNTGELFF TGTGCCAGAGAAGCCCGGGGCGGCCCGAACACCGGGGAGCTGTTTTTT
TRBJ1-2 TRBD1 TRBV7-9 NA CASSLRTGDGYTF TGTGCCAGCAGCTTAAGGACAGGGGACGGCTACACCTTC
TRBJ1-2 NA TRBV6-5 few CASSYSEGDYGYTF TGTGCCAGCAGTTACAGCGAAGGGGACTATGGCTACACCTTC
TRBJ1-2 NA TRBV10-3 once CAISESEGRGYTF TGTGCCATCAGTGAGTCGGAAGGGCGGGGCTACACCTTC
TRBJ1-2 NA TRBV6-5 NA CASSYSGARAYYGYTF TGTGCCAGCAGTTACTCTGGGGCCAGGGCTTATTATGGCTACACCTTC
TRBJ2-7 NA TRBV2 NA CASSERRNGQTSYEQYF TGTGCCAGCAGTGAGCGTAGGAACGGACAAACCTCCTACGAGCAGTACTTC